The present T cell receptor beta chain was sequenced within a study of cytomegalovirus exposure and HLA in healthy donors. Broader study findings: When analyzed later, the rates of TCR association showed variation by HLA locus, with DRB1 the most and HLA-C the fewest.

The PCR used 60 Vbeta and 13 Jbeta primers. Only in-frame clones appear in the TCRdb table, and some are missing; sequencing was by immunoSEQ multiplex PCR. The sample contains approximately 130,000 clones, around 72% of which appear only once. Looked up from germline, CDR1 is SGHRS and CDR2 is YFSETQ. With 0 bases removed from V and 1 base from J, the gap between germline ends came to 10 bases. The CDR3 totals 16 residues. In regard to this clone: Its target is not known.

The source material was PBMCs. The clonotype originates from a woman in her forties or fifties in good health and CMV-seropositive. The gene calls are TRBV5-1 and TRBJ2-2, with a tentative D call TRBD2 (6 bases). CDR3 loop: CASSLAGLQNTGELFF. The CDR3 DNA reads TGCGCCAGCAGCTTGGCGGGACTGCAGAACACCGGGGAGCTGTTTTTT.